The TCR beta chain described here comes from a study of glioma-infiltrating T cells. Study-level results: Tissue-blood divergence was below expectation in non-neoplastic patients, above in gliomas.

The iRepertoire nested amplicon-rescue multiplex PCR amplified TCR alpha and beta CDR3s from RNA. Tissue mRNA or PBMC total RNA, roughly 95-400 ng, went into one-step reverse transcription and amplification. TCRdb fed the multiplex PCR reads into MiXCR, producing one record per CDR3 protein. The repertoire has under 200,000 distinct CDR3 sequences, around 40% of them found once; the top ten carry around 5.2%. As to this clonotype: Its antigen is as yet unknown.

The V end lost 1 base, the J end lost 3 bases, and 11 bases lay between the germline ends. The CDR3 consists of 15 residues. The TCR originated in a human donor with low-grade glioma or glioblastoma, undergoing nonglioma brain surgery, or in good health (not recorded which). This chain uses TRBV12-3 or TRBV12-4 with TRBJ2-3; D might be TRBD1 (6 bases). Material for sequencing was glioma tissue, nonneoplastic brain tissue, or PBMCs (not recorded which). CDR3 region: CASSLGDDRTDTQYF. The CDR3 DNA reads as TGTGCCAGCAGTTTAGGTGACGACAGGACAGATACGCAGTATTTT.